The clone carrying this T cell receptor beta chain was recorded once. Its matching antigen is unknown. These data originate in a study of cytomegalovirus exposure and HLA in healthy donors. Study-wide results and caveats: Only CMV serostatus was available as immune exposure information. Upon later analysis, HLA-associated TCR beta chains proved more clonally expanded than other, equally common chains. With high specificity and sensitivity, the classifier reportedly diagnosed cytomegalovirus status.

It was with 60 Vbeta and 13 Jbeta primers that the PCR ran. Method: immunoSEQ multiplex PCR; TCRdb's copy keeps in-frame clones and lacks some. The profile shows under 200,000 clones, roughly four fifths of them singletons. Sequencing was carried out using PBMCs. This clonotype was obtained from a woman aged 45-60 years in good health and CMV-seronegative.

In DNA form, the CDR3 reads TGTGCCAGCAGATCGCCCTTGCAAGGGACAACGCTTTACGAGCAGTACTTC. Encoded protein: CASRSPLQGTTLYEQYF. J is TRBJ2-7 and V is TRBV27; perhaps TRBD1 as D (6 bases). The CDR3 sequence is 17 residues long. Germline lookup yields CDR1 MNHEY and CDR2 SMNVEV (reference sequence). The V end lost 6 bases, the J end lost 4 bases, and 25 bases lay between the germline ends.